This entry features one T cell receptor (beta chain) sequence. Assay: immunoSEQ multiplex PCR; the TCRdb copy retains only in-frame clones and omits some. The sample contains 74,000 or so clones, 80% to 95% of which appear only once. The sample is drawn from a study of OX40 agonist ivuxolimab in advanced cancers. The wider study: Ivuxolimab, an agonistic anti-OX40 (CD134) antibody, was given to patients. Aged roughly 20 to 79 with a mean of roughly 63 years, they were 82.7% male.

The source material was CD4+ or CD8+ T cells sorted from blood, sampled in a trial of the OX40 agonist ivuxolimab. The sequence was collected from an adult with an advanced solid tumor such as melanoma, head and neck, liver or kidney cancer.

Here the CDR3 reads CASSYYGQGNHEQYF. The CDR3 nucleotides are TGTGCCAGCAGCTATTACGGACAGGGCAATCACGAGCAGTACTTC. The chain links TRBV11-3 to TRBJ2-7, with 8 positions matching TRBD1. This CDR3 spans 15 amino acids. Germline CDR1 and CDR2: SGHNT and YENEEA. Trimming cost V 4 bases and J 5 bases; bases outside gene matches: 10.